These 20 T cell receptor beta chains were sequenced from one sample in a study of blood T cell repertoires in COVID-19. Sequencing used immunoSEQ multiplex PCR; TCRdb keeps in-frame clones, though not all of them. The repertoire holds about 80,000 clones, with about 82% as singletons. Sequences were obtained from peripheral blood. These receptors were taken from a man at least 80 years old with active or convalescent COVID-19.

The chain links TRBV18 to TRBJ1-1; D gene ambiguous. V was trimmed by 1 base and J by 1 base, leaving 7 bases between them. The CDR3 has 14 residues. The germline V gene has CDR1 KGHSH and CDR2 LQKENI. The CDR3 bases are TGTGCCAGCTCACCACTTTCCAAGAACACTGAAGCTTTCTTT. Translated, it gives CASSPLSKNTEAFF.

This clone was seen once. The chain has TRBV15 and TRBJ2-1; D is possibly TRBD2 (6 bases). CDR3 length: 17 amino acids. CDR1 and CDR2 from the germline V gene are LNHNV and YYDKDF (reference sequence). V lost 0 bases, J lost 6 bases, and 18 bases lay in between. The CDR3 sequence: CATSRDLTQSGVNEQFF. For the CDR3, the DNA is TGTGCCACCAGCAGAGATCTAACCCAGTCGGGAGTCAATGAGCAGTTCTTC. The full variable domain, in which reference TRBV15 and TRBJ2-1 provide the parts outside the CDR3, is DAMVIQNPRYQVTQFGKPVTLSCSQTLNHNVMYWYQQKSSQAPKLLFHYYDKDFNNEADTPDNFQSRRPNTSFCFLDIRSPGLGDTAMYLCATSRDLTQSGVNEQFFGPGTRLTVL.

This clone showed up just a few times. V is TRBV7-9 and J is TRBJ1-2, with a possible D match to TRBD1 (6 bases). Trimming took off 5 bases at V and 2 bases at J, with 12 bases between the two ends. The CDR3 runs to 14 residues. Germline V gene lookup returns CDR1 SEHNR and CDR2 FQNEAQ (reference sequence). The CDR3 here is CASSARTDNYGYTF. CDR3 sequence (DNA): TGTGCCAGCAGCGCGAGGACAGACAACTATGGCTACACCTTC.

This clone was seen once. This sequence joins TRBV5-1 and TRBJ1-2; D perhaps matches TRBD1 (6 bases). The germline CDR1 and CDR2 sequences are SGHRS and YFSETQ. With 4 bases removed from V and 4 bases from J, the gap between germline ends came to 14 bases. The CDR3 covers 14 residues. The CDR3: CASSPRGEGYGYTF. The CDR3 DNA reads TGCGCCAGCAGCCCGAGGGGGGAGGGCTATGGCTACACCTTC.

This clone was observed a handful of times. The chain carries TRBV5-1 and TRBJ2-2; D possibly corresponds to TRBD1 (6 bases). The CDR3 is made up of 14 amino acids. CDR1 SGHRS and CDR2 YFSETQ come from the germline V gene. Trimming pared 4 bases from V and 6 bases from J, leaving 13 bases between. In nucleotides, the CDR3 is TGCGCCAGCAGCCCTGACCAGGGGCCCGGGGAGCTGTTTTTT. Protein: CASSPDQGPGELFF. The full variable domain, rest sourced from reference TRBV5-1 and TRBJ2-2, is KAGVTQTPRYLIKTRGQQVTLSCSPISGHRSVSWYQQTPGQGLQFLFEYFSETQRNKGNFPGRFSGRQFSNSRSEMNVSTLELGDSALYLCASSPDQGPGELFFGEGSRLTVL.

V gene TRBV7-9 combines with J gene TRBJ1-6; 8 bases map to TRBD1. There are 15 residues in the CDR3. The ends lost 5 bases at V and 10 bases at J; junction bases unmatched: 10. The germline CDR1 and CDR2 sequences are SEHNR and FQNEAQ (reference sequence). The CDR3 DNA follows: TGTGCCAGCAGCGAGAAGCAGGGGGCAGGATCACCCCTCCACTTT. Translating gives CASSEKQGAGSPLHF.

CDR3 bases: TGTGCCAGCAAACAGGGAGGGAATCAGCCCCAGCATTTT. This codes for CASKQGGNQPQHF. The chain links TRBV6-5 to TRBJ1-5, with D possibly being TRBD1 (6 bases). V was shortened by 7 bases and J by 4 bases, with 11 bases between the two germline ends. This CDR3 is 13 amino acids long. Looked up from germline, CDR1 is MNHEY and CDR2 is SVGAGI.

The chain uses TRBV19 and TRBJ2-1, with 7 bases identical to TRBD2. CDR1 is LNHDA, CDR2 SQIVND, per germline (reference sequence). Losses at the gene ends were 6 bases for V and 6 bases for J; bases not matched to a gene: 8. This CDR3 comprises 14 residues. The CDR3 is CASSRREPLNEQFF. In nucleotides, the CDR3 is TGTGCCAGTAGCCGGCGGGAGCCCCTCAATGAGCAGTTCTTC.

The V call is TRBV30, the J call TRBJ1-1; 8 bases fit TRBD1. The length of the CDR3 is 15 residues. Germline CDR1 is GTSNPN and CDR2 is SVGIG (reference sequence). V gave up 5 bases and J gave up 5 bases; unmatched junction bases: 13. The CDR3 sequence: CAWERDRIMRTEAFF. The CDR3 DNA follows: TGTGCCTGGGAAAGGGACAGGATTATGAGGACTGAAGCTTTCTTT.

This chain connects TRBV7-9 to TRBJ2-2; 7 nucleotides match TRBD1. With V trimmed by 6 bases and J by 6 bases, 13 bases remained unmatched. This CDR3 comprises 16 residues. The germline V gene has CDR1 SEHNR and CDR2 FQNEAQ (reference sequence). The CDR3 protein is CASRHTGTDLAGELFF. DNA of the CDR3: TGTGCCAGCAGACATACCGGGACAGACTTAGCCGGGGAGCTGTTTTTT. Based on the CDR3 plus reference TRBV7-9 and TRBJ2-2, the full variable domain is DTGVSQNPRHKITKRGQNVTFRCDPISEHNRLYWYRQTLGQGPEFLTYFQNEAQLEKSRLLSDRFSAERPKGSFSTLEIQRTEQGDSAMYLCASRHTGTDLAGELFFGEGSRLTVL.

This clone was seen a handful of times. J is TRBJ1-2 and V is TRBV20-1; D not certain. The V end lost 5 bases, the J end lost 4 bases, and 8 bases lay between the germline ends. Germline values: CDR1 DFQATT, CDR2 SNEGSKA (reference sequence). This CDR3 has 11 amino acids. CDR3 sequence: CSAYSVYGYTF. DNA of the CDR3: TGCAGTGCTTACTCGGTCTATGGCTACACCTTC.

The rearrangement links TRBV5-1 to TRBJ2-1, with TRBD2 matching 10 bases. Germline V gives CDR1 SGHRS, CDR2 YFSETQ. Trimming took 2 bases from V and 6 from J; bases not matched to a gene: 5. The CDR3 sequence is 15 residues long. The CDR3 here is CASSFLAGGGNEQFF. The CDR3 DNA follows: TGCGCCAGCAGCTTCTTAGCGGGAGGAGGCAATGAGCAGTTCTTC.

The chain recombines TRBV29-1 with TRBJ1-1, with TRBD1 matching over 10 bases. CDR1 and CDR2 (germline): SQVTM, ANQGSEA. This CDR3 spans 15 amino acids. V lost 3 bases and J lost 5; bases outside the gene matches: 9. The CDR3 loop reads CSVDLSGQGNTEAFF. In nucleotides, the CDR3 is TGCAGCGTTGATTTATCGGGACAGGGGAATACTGAAGCTTTCTTT.

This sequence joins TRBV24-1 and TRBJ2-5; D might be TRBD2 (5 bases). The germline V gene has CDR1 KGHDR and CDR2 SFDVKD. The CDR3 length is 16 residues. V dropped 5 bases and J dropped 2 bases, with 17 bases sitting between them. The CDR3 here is CATSVLPEDTQETQYF. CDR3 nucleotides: TGTGCCACCAGTGTTCTGCCGGAGGATACTCAAGAGACCCAGTACTTC.

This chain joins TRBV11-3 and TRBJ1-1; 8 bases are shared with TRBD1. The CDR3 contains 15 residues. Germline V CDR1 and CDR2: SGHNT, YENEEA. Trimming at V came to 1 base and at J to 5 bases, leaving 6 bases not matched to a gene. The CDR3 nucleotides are TGTGCCAGCAGCTTAGTGCAGGGGGCGATAACTGAAGCTTTCTTT. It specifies CASSLVQGAITEAFF.

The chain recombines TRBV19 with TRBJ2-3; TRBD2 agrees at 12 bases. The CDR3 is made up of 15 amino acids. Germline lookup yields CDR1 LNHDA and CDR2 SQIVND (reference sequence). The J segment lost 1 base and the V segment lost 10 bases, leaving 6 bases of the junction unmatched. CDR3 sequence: CATKTSGSGTDTQYF. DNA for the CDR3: TGTGCCACCAAGACTAGCGGGAGTGGCACAGATACGCAGTATTTT.

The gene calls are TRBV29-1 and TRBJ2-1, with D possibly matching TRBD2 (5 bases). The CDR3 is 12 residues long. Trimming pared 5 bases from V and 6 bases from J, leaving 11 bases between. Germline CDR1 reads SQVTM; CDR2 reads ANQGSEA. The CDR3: CSVRAELNEQFF. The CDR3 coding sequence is TGCAGCGTTAGAGCGGAGCTCAATGAGCAGTTCTTC.

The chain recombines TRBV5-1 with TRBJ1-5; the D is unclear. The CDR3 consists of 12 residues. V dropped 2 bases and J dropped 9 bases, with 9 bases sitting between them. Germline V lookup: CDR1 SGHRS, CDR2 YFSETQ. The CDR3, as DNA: TGCGCCAGCAGCTTAGAGGGCGGGCCCCAGCATTTT. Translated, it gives CASSLEGGPQHF.

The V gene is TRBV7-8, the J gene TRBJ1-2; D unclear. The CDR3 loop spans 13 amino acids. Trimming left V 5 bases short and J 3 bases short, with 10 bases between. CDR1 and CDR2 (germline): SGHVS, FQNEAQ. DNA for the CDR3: TGTGCCAGCAGCCCTCCCTCCCACTATGGCTACACCTTC. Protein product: CASSPPSHYGYTF.

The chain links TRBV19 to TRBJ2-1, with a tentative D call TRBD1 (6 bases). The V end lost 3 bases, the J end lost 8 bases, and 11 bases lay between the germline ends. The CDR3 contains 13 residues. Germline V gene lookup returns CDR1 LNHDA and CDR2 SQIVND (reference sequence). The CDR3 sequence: CASSMFRGYEQFF. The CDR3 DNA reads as TGTGCCAGTAGTATGTTCAGGGGCTATGAGCAGTTCTTC.